These 9 T cell receptor beta chains were all obtained from the same sample, sequenced in a study of OX40 agonist ivuxolimab in advanced cancers. Profiling relied on immunoSEQ multiplex PCR, and the TCRdb table lists in-frame clones only, not all of them. The repertoire has about 48,000 clones, approximately 86% of them found once; the top ten carry about 1%. This specimen was CD4+ or CD8+ T cells sorted from blood, taken in a trial of the OX40 agonist ivuxolimab. The origin of the receptors is an adult with an advanced solid tumor such as melanoma, head and neck, liver or kidney cancer.

The gene calls are TRBV5-1 and TRBJ1-4; 7 bases align to TRBD1. The V gene end was trimmed by 2 bases and the J gene end by 0 bases; junction bases not matched to a gene: 7. This CDR3 region has 17 residues. Per germline, CDR1 SGHRS and CDR2 YFSETQ. The CDR3 DNA reads TGCGCCAGCAGCTTTGGCCGGCAGGGGGCAACTAATGAAAAACTGTTTTTT. Protein product: CASSFGRQGATNEKLFF.

V gene TRBV7-2 combines with J gene TRBJ2-1; 8 nucleotides align to TRBD1. Germline assignment: CDR1 SGHTA and CDR2 FQGNSA. The junction had 2 bases not matched to a gene; V was cut back by 4 bases and J by 0 bases. This CDR3 region has 15 residues. CDR3 sequence reads: CASSYDRGSYNEQFF. DNA for the CDR3: TGTGCCAGCAGCTATGACAGGGGCTCCTACAATGAGCAGTTCTTC.

In its sample, this clone was seen a few times. V usage is TRBV19 and J usage is TRBJ2-7, with 10 bases that match TRBD1. The V gene end was trimmed by 5 bases and the J gene end by 4 bases; junction bases not matched to a gene: 8. CDR1 LNHDA and CDR2 SQIVND come from the germline V gene (reference sequence). This CDR3 region has 15 residues. This CDR3 reads CASSPLGTGVYEQYF. The CDR3 nucleotides are TGTGCCAGTAGTCCTCTGGGGACAGGGGTATACGAGCAGTACTTC.

The CDR3 nucleotides are TGCGCCAGCAGCCAAAAAGGGACGAGGGTTCTAAGAGAAAAACTGTTTTTT. Translation: CASSQKGTRVLREKLFF. The genes are TRBV4-1 and TRBJ1-4; tentative D call: TRBD1 (5 bases). With 2 bases removed from V and 8 bases from J, the gap between germline ends came to 21 bases. This CDR3 spans 17 amino acids. Germline-derived CDR1 and CDR2 are MGHRA and YSYEKL.

The chain uses TRBV6-5 and TRBJ2-7; D assignment may be TRBD1 or TRBD2 (5 bases each). Deletions cut 5 bases from V and 2 bases from J, with 13 bases between. Germline V gene lookup returns CDR1 MNHEY and CDR2 SVGAGI. The CDR3 totals 14 residues. CDR3 residues: CASSEVGDAYEQYF. For the CDR3, the DNA is TGTGCCAGCAGTGAAGTCGGGGACGCCTACGAGCAGTACTTC.

This chain uses TRBV27 with TRBJ2-7; 8 nucleotides line up with TRBD1. The CDR3 runs to 14 residues. The germline V gene has CDR1 MNHEY and CDR2 SMNVEV (reference sequence). J was trimmed by 2 bases and V by 5 bases; bases with no gene match: 5. The CDR3 sequence is CASSLRDRPYEQYF. CDR3 nucleotide sequence: TGTGCCAGCAGTCTAAGGGACAGGCCCTACGAGCAGTACTTC.

The gene calls are TRBV7-3 and TRBJ1-1; D uncertain. Between the trimmed V and J ends, which lost 3 bases and 1 base, there was a span of 9 bases. CDR1 and CDR2 (germline): SGHTA, FQGTGA. This CDR3 has 14 residues. The CDR3 DNA follows: TGTGCCAGCAGCTTGTCATACGGGAACACTGAAGCTTTCTTT. Translating it yields CASSLSYGNTEAFF.

The chain combines TRBV30 with TRBJ1-2; 8 positions match TRBD1. Germline loops: CDR1 GTSNPN, CDR2 SVGIG (reference sequence). With 3 bases clipped from V and 2 bases from J, the junction kept 2 bases outside the gene matches. The CDR3 loop spans 13 amino acids. The CDR3 region is CAWRRDRNYGYTF. The DNA of the CDR3 is TGTGCCTGGAGGAGGGACAGGAACTATGGCTACACCTTC. The full variable domain, its missing parts supplied by reference TRBV30 and TRBJ1-2, is SQTIHQWPATLVQPVGSPLSLECTVEGTSNPNLYWYRQAAGRGLQLLFYSVGIGQISSEVPQNLSASRPQDRQFILSSKKLLLSDSGFYLCAWRRDRNYGYTFGSGTRLTVV.

The chain is built from TRBV4-3 and TRBJ2-7, with D possibly matching TRBD2 (5 bases). V lost 0 bases and J 4 bases, leaving 10 bases between the germline ends. The CDR3 sequence is 14 residues long. CDR1 LGHNA and CDR2 YSLEER come from the germline V gene. DNA of the CDR3: TGCGCCAGCAGCCAAGATCCCCGGGGATACGAGCAGTACTTC. As protein: CASSQDPRGYEQYF.